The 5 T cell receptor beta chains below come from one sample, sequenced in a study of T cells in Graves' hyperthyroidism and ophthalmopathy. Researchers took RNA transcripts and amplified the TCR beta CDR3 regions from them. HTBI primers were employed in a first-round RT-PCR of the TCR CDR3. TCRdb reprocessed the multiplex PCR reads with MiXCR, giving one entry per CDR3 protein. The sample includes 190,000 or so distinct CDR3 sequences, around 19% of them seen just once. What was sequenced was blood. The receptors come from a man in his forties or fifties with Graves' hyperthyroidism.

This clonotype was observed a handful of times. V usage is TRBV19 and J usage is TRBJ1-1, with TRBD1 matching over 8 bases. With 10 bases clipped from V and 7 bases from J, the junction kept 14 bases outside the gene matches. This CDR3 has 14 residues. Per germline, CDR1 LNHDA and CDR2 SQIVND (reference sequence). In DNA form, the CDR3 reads TGTGCCACCCGAACTGAAAACAGGGGGTATGAAGCTTTCTTT. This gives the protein CATRTENRGYEAFF. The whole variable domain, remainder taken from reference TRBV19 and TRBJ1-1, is DGGITQSPKYLFRKEGQNVTLSCEQNLNHDAMYWYRQDPGQGLRLIYYSQIVNDFQKGDIAEGYSVSREKKESFPLTVTSAQKNPTAFYLCATRTENRGYEAFFGQGTRLTVV.

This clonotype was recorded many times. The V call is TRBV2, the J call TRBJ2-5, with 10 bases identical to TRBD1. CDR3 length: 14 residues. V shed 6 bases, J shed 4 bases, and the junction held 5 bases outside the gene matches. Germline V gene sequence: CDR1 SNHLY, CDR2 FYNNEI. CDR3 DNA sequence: TGTGCCAGCAGGGAGACAGGGGGCACAGAGACCCAGTACTTC. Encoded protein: CASRETGGTETQYF.

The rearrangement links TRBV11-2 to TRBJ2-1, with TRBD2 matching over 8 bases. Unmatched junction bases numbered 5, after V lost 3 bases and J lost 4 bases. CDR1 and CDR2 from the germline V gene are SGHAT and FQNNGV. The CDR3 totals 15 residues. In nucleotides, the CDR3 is TGTGCCAGCAGCTTCTTAGCGGGACAATACAATGAGCAGTTCTTC. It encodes CASSFLAGQYNEQFF.

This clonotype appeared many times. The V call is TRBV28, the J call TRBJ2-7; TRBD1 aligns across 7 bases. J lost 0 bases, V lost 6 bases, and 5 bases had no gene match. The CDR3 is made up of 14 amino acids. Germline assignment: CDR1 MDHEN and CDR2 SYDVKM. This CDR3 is CASSTRQGSYEQYF. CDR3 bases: TGTGCCAGCAGCACAAGACAGGGCTCCTACGAGCAGTACTTC.

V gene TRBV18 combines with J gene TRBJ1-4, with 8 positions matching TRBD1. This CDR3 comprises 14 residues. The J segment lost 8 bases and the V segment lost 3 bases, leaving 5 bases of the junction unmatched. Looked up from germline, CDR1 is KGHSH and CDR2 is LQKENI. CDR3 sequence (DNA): TGTGCCAGCTCACCTGGCAGGGGGCGAGAAAAACTGTTTTTT. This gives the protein CASSPGRGREKLFF.